Following are 20 T cell receptor beta chains from one sample sequenced in a study of cytomegalovirus exposure and HLA in healthy donors. A multiplex PCR was run with 60 Vbeta primers and 13 Jbeta primers. Some clones are missing from TCRdb's copy, which holds only in-frame ones; the method was immunoSEQ multiplex PCR. In the table there are over 150,000 clones, roughly four fifths of which are singletons. The specimen sequenced was PBMCs. These TCRs come from a woman aged 45 to 65 in good health and CMV-seropositive.

The V gene is TRBV6-6, the J gene TRBJ2-7; 10 bases match TRBD2. Losses at the gene ends were 4 bases for V and 2 bases for J; bases not matched to a gene: 5. From germline, CDR1 is MNHNY and CDR2 SVGAGI (reference sequence). The CDR3 has 15 amino acids. CDR3 sequence: CASSLEREGTYEQYF. The CDR3 coding sequence is TGTGCCAGCAGTTTGGAGCGGGAGGGGACCTACGAGCAGTACTTC.

Turning to this clone: This sample also contains other DNA sequences that code for the same CDR3. The rearrangement uses TRBV27 and TRBJ1-6, with a possible D match to TRBD1 (5 bases). The CDR3 runs 14 residues. The V and J ends lost 3 bases and 7 bases respectively, with 10 bases between them. The germline V gene encodes CDR1 MNHEY and CDR2 SMNVEV (reference sequence). The CDR3 here is CASSLQGYNSPLHF. Here the CDR3 DNA reads TGTGCCAGCAGTTTGCAGGGATACAATTCACCCCTCCACTTT.

The V and J genes are TRBV5-4 and TRBJ2-7; TRBD1 aligns across 8 bases. Germline trimming cut 4 bases from V and 4 bases from J; bases unmatched to any gene: 10. Germline V gene sequence: CDR1 SGHNT, CDR2 YYREEE (reference sequence). The CDR3 sequence is 15 residues long. The CDR3 DNA follows: TGTGCCAGCAGCCCGAAGGGACAGGTAGGGTACGAGCAGTACTTC. Translating gives CASSPKGQVGYEQYF. The full variable domain, completed using reference TRBV5-4 and TRBJ2-7, is ETGVTQSPTHLIKTRGQQVTLRCSSQSGHNTVSWYQQALGQGPQFIFQYYREEENGRGNFPPRFSGLQFPNYSSELNVNALELDDSALYLCASSPKGQVGYEQYFGPGTRLTVT.

CDR3 sequence: CASSQLAGGQYF. CDR3 sequence (DNA): TGTGCCAGCAGCCAACTAGCGGGAGGGCAGTATTTT. The V and J genes are TRBV13 and TRBJ2-3; TRBD2 agrees at 12 bases. The CDR3 sequence is 12 residues long. Germline CDR1 reads PRHDT; CDR2 reads FYEKMQ (reference sequence). The V and J ends lost 5 bases and 11 bases, in that order; junction bases with no gene match: 2.

The J gene is TRBJ2-7, the V gene TRBV7-2; the D is unclear. Germline values: CDR1 SGHTA, CDR2 FQGNSA. This CDR3 is 15 amino acids long. V lost 4 bases to trimming and J lost 3 bases, with 16 bases between them. The chain's CDR3 is CASSSRVDPYYEQYF. The CDR3 DNA follows: TGTGCCAGCAGCTCCCGAGTCGATCCGTACTACGAGCAGTACTTC.

The V gene is TRBV5-1, the J gene TRBJ1-1; TRBD1 matches 8 bases. Germline CDR1 is SGHRS and CDR2 is YFSETQ. CDR3 length: 15 amino acids. The J segment lost 7 bases and the V segment lost 0 bases, leaving 8 bases of the junction unmatched. The CDR3 DNA reads as TGCGCCAGCAGCTTGGCCGTCCAGGGGGCGGGTGAAGCTTTCTTT. Protein sequence: CASSLAVQGAGEAFF.

The chain employs TRBV11-2 and TRBJ2-2, with 12 nucleotides matching TRBD2. The CDR3 consists of 17 residues. V was pared by 0 bases and J by 1 base, with 0 bases of the junction left unmatched. CDR1 and CDR2 from the germline V gene are SGHAT and FQNNGV. In nucleotides, the CDR3 is TGTGCCAGCAGCTTAGAGACTAGCGGGGGGAACACCGGGGAGCTGTTTTTT. Residues: CASSLETSGGNTGELFF.

The chain links TRBV6-1 to TRBJ2-3; 8 bases are shared with TRBD2. J lost 1 base, V lost 8 bases, and 5 bases had no gene match. This CDR3 has 14 amino acids. Germline-derived CDR1 and CDR2 are MNHNS and SASEGT. In nucleotides, the CDR3 is TGTGCCAGCCGTAGCGGGGAAGGCACAGATACGCAGTATTTT. It encodes CASRSGEGTDTQYF.

The V gene is TRBV5-1, the J gene TRBJ2-5; 7 nucleotides align to TRBD1. The CDR3 is 14 residues long. J gave up 2 bases and V 4 bases, and 5 bases lay outside the gene matches. Germline V gene data show CDR1 as SGHRS and CDR2 as YFSETQ. The CDR3 loop is CASSHGQVQETQYF. Written as DNA, the CDR3 is TGCGCCAGCAGCCACGGACAGGTTCAAGAGACCCAGTACTTC.

The chain has TRBV30 and TRBJ2-7; D might be TRBD2 (6 bases). Trimming cost V 1 base and J 3 bases, with 10 bases left between them. Germline V lookup: CDR1 GTSNPN, CDR2 SVGIG (reference sequence). The CDR3 has 13 amino acids. The CDR3 DNA reads as TGTGCCTGGAGTGGCGGGACTTTCTACGAGCAGTACTTC. It yields the protein CAWSGGTFYEQYF.

The V and J genes are TRBV5-4 and TRBJ2-1, with TRBD2 matching 8 bases. Germline loops: CDR1 SGHNT, CDR2 YYREEE (reference sequence). V lost 5 bases and J lost 0; bases outside the gene matches: 4. The CDR3 has 15 residues. For the CDR3, the DNA is TGTGCCAGCAGTTATAGCGGGGCCTCCTACAATGAGCAGTTCTTC. Residues: CASSYSGASYNEQFF. Drawing the rest from reference TRBV5-4 and TRBJ2-1, the complete variable domain is ETGVTQSPTHLIKTRGQQVTLRCSSQSGHNTVSWYQQALGQGPQFIFQYYREEENGRGNFPPRFSGLQFPNYSSELNVNALELDDSALYLCASSYSGASYNEQFFGPGTRLTVL.

The genes are TRBV7-2 and TRBJ1-5; TRBD1 matches 9 bases. The CDR3 contains 14 residues. Trimming at V came to 5 bases and at J to 6 bases, leaving 5 bases not matched to a gene. The germline V gene encodes CDR1 SGHTA and CDR2 FQGNSA. CDR3: CASSPRTGAQPQHF. As DNA, the CDR3 is TGTGCCAGCAGCCCACGGACAGGGGCTCAGCCCCAGCATTTT.

V is TRBV7-9 and J is TRBJ1-2, with 9 bases lining up with TRBD1. The CDR3 runs 15 residues. V lost 1 base, J lost 5 bases, and 5 bases stayed unmatched. In germline, CDR1 is SEHNR, CDR2 FQNEAQ (reference sequence). In DNA form, the CDR3 reads TGTGCCAGCAGCTTAGATACAGGGGGCGCGTATGGCTACACCTTC. This codes for CASSLDTGGAYGYTF.

The chain has TRBV5-5 and TRBJ1-6; perhaps TRBD1 as D (5 bases). CDR1 SGHKS and CDR2 YYEKEE come from the germline V gene (reference sequence). Trimming stripped 0 bases from V and 10 bases from J, with 14 bases between. CDR3 length: 15 residues. In nucleotides, the CDR3 is TGTGCCAGCAGCTTGGTGGCAGGGATGCAATCACCCCTCCACTTT. Encoded protein: CASSLVAGMQSPLHF.

The V gene is TRBV7-2, the J gene TRBJ2-7; 7 bases fit TRBD2. The CDR3 runs to 14 residues. Germline CDR1 reads SGHTA; CDR2 reads FQGNSA. Trimming at V came to 2 bases and at J to 3 bases, leaving 4 bases not matched to a gene. CDR3 protein: CASSLRRGDYEQYF. CDR3 sequence (DNA): TGTGCCAGCAGCTTAAGACGGGGGGACTACGAGCAGTACTTC.

In this sample, this clone turned up a few times. This chain uses TRBV23-1 with TRBJ2-3; 9 nucleotides match TRBD2. TRBV23-1 belongs to the ORF category, with a function that is uncertain. Trimming took 0 bases from V and 4 from J; bases not matched to a gene: 14. The CDR3 runs 19 residues. CDR3 loop: CASSQSLSGTSLRADTQYF. CDR3 DNA: TGCGCCAGCAGTCAATCCCTTTCCGGGACTAGCTTAAGGGCAGATACGCAGTATTTT.

In this sample, this clone turned up a few times. V and J are TRBV10-3 and TRBJ2-7; TRBD2 aligns across 7 bases. Germline loops: CDR1 ENHRY, CDR2 SYGVKD. The CDR3 extends over 16 amino acids. Germline trimming cut 0 bases from V and 2 bases from J; bases unmatched to any gene: 7. The CDR3 reads CAISESTGTKTYEQYF. The CDR3 DNA is TGTGCCATCAGTGAGTCTACCGGGACTAAAACCTACGAGCAGTACTTC.

This clone was recorded once. One end of the junction varies from germline; a read error may be responsible. The V gene is TRBV19, the J gene TRBJ2-3, with 7 bases matching TRBD1. The CDR3 spans 14 residues. Germline loops: CDR1 LNHDA, CDR2 SQIVND (reference sequence). In nucleotides, the CDR3 is TGTGCCAGTAGTAAAGGGGACAGCACGGATACGCAGTATTTT. Translated: CASSKGDSTDTQYF.

The chain recombines TRBV2 with TRBJ1-6; D is perhaps TRBD1 (5 bases). The CDR3 loop spans 17 amino acids. Germline V gene lookup returns CDR1 SNHLY and CDR2 FYNNEI. V was clipped by 8 bases and J by 0 bases, with 17 bases between them. In DNA form, the CDR3 reads TGTGCCAGCCGTTGGCAGGGTTTGGGCTCCTATAATTCACCCCTCCACTTT. Residues: CASRWQGLGSYNSPLHF.

This clone was recorded a few times. The V and J genes are TRBV5-1 and TRBJ2-1; 11 bases line up with TRBD2. The V segment lost 2 bases and the J segment 2 bases; nucleotides outside the gene matches: 3. Per the germline V gene, CDR1 is SGHRS and CDR2 is YFSETQ. The CDR3 runs to 16 residues. DNA of the CDR3: TGCGCCAGCAGCTTCACTAGCGGGGGCCCCTACAATGAGCAGTTCTTC. Amino acid sequence: CASSFTSGGPYNEQFF.